The sequence of this T cell receptor beta chain was determined in a study of blood T cells in healthy people across ages. The CDR3 is 12 amino acids. V gave up 1 base and J gave up 6 bases, with 4 bases separating them. Each donor gave ten milliliters of peripheral blood. The use of a sample-barcoded 5' primer and a J-beta primer mix characterized a second PCR of about 7 to 12 cycles. Each cDNA molecule carried a tag from a template-switch adaptor that contained 12 random nucleotides. Each CDR3 protein is one row after TCRdb ran MiXCR on the 5' RACE reads. The sample includes more than 450,000 distinct CDR3 sequences, 27% seen only once; the top ten take 3.6%. The same sample was also studied in work on T cells of mothers and their children. This second study notes: The M1S primer of the second PCR added sample barcodes and 2-4 random nucleotides.

The sample comprised blood. This sequence joins TRBV12-3 or TRBV12-4 and TRBJ1-5; no clear D. The clonotype was recovered from a boy younger than 10 in good health. DNA of the CDR3: TGTGCCAGCAGTTTAGGACTTCAGCCCCAGCATTTT. Its translation: CASSLGLQPQHF.